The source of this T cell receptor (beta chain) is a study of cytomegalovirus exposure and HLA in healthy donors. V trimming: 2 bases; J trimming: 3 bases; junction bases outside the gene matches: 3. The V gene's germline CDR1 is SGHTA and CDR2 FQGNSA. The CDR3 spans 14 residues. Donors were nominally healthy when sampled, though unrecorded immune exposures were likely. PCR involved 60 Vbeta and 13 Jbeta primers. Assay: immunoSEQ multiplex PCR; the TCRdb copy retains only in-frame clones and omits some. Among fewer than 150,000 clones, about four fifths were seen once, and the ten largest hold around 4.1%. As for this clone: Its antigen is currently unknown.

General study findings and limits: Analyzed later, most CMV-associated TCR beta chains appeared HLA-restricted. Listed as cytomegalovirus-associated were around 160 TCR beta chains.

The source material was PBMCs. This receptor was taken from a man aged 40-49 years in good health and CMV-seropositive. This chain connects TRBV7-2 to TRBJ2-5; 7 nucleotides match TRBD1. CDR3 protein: CASSLLGQKETQYF. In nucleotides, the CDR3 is TGTGCCAGCAGCTTATTGGGACAGAAAGAGACCCAGTACTTC.